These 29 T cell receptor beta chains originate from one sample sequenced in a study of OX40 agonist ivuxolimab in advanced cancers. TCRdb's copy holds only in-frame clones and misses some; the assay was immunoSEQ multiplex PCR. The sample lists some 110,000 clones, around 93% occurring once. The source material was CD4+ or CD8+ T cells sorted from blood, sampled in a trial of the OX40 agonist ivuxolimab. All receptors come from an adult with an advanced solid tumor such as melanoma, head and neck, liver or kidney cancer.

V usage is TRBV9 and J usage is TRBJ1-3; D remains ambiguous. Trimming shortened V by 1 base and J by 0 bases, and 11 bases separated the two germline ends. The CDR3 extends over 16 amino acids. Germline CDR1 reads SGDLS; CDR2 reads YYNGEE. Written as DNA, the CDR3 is TGTGCCAGCAGCGTAATCGGAGAAGGCTCTGGAAACACCATATATTTT. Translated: CASSVIGEGSGNTIYF.

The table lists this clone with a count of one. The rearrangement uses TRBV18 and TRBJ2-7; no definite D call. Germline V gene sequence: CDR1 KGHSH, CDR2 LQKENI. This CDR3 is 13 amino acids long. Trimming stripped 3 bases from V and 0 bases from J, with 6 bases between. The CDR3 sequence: CASSPRNSYEQYF. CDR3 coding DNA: TGTGCCAGCTCACCGCGGAACTCCTACGAGCAGTACTTC.

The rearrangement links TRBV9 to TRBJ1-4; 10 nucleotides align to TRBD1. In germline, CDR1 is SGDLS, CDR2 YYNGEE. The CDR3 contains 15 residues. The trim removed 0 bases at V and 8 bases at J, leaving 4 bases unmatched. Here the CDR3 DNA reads TGTGCCAGCAGCGTAGAGGGGACAGGGGTCGAAAAACTGTTTTTT. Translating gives CASSVEGTGVEKLFF. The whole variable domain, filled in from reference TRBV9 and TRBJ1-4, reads DSGVTQTPKHLITATGQRVTLRCSPRSGDLSVYWYQQSLDQGLQFLIQYYNGEERAKGNILERFSAQQFPDLHSELNLSSLELGDSALYFCASSVEGTGVEKLFFGSGTQLSVL.

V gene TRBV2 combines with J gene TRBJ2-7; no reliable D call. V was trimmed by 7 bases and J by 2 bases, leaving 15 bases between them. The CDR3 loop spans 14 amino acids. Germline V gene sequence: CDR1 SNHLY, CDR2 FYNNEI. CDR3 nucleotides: TGTGCCAGCACCCCTGGACGGGCTCCCTACGAGCAGTACTTC. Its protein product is CASTPGRAPYEQYF.

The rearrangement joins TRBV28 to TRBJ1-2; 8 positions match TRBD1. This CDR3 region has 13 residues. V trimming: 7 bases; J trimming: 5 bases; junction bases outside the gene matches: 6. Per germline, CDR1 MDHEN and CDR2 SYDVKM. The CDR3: CASNRDRLYGYTF. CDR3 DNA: TGTGCCAGCAATCGGGACAGGTTATATGGCTACACCTTC.

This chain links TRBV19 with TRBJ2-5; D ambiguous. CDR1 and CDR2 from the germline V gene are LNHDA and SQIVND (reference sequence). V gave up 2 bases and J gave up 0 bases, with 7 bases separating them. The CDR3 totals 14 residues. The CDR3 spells CASSINTYQETQYF. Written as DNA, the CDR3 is TGTGCCAGTAGTATAAACACGTACCAAGAGACCCAGTACTTC.

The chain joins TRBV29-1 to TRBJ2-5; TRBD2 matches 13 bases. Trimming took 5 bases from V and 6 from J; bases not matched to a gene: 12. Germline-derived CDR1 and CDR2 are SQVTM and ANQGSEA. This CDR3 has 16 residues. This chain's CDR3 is CSVQGLAGEYEKTQYF. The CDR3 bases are TGCAGCGTTCAAGGACTAGCGGGAGAATACGAGAAGACCCAGTACTTC.

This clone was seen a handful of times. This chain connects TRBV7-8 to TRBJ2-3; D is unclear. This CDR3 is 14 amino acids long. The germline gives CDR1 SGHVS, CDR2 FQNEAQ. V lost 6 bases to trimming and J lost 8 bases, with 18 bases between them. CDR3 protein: CASSLREQNPTQYF. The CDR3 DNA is TGTGCCAGCAGTTTAAGGGAACAAAACCCTACGCAGTATTTT.

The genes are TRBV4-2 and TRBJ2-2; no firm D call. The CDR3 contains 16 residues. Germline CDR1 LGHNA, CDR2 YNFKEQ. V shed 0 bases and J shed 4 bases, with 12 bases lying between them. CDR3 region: CASSQERIRVTGELFF. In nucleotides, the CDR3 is TGTGCCAGCAGCCAAGAAAGGATTCGGGTCACCGGGGAGCTGTTTTTT.

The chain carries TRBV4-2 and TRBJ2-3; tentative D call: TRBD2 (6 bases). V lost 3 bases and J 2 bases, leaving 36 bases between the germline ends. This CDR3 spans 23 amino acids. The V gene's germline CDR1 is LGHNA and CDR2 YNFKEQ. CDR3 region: CASSQDPPHPSSGLRETTDTQYF. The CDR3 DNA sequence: TGTGCCAGCAGCCAGGACCCTCCTCATCCCTCCTCGGGACTTCGAGAGACCACAGATACGCAGTATTTT.

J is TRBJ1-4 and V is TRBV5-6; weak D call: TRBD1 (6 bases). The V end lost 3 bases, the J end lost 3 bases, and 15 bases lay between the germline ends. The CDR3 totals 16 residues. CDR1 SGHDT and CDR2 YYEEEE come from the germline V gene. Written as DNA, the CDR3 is TGTGCCAGCAGCTACAGGGTGGGCACAGCTAATGAAAAACTGTTTTTT. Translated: CASSYRVGTANEKLFF.

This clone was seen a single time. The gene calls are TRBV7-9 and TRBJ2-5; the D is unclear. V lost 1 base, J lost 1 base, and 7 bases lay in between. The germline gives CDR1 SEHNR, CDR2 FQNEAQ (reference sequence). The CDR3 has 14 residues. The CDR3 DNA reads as TGTGCCAGCAGCTTAGGAGCCAGCCAAGAGACCCAGTACTTC. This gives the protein CASSLGASQETQYF.

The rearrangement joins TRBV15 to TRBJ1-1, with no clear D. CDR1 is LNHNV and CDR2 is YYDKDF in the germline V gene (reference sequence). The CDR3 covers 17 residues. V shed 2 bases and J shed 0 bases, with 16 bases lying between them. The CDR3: CATSRRTGSRMNTEAFF. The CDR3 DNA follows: TGTGCCACCAGCAGACGGACCGGGAGCCGGATGAACACTGAAGCTTTCTTT.

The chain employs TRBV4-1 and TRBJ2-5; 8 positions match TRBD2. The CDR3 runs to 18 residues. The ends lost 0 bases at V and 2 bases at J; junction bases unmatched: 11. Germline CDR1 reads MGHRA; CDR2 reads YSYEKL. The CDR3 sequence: CASSQDRSRTSYQETQYF. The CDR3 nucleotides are TGCGCCAGCAGCCAAGATAGAAGCCGGACTAGCTATCAAGAGACCCAGTACTTC.

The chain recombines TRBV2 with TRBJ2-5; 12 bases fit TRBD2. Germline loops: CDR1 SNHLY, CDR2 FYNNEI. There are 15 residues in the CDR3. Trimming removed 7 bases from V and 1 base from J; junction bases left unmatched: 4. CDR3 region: CASNGLAGIQETQYF. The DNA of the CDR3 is TGTGCCAGCAACGGACTAGCGGGGATCCAAGAGACCCAGTACTTC.

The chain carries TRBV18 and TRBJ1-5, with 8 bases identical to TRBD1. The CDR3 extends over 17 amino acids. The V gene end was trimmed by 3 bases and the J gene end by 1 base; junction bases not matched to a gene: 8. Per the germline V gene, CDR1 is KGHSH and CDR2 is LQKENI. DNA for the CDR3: TGTGCCAGCTCACCCTCGGACAGGGCTCGGAGCAATCAGCCCCAGCATTTT. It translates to CASSPSDRARSNQPQHF.

The CDR3 DNA follows: TGTGCCAGCAGCTTAGCTGGACGCACCTACGAGCAGTACTTC. Protein: CASSLAGRTYEQYF. The V gene is TRBV7-2, the J gene TRBJ2-7, with unresolved D. Trimming left V 0 bases short and J 2 bases short, with 8 bases between. The CDR3 runs 14 residues. CDR1 is SGHTA and CDR2 is FQGNSA in the germline V gene.

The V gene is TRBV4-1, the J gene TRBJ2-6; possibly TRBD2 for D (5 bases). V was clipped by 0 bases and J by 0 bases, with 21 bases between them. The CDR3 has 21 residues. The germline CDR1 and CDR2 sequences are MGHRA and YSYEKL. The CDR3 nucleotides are TGCGCCAGCAGCCAAGACTGGCGCCCCTCGAGGGCCAACTCTGGGGCCAACGTCCTGACTTTC. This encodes CASSQDWRPSRANSGANVLTF.

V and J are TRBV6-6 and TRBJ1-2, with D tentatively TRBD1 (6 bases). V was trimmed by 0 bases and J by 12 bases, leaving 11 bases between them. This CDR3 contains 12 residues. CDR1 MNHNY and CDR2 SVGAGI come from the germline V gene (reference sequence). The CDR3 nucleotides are TGTGCCAGCAGTTACTCAGGGGGACCGGACACCTTC. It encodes CASSYSGGPDTF.

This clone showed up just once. The CDR3 bases are TGTGCCAGCAGCGACCCCCCCCCAGGGGGCTATGGCTACACCTTC. As protein: CASSDPPPGGYGYTF. The rearrangement joins TRBV9 to TRBJ1-2, with 7 bases identical to TRBD1. The V and J ends lost 3 bases and 4 bases, in that order; junction bases with no gene match: 9. The CDR3 is 15 residues long. Germline V gene data show CDR1 as SGDLS and CDR2 as YYNGEE.

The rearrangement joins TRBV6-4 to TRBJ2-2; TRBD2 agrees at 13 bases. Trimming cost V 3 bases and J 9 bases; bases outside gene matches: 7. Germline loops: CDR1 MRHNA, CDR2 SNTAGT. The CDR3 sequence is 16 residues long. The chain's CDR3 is CASSEGTSGKGRELFF. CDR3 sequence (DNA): TGTGCCAGCAGTGAAGGGACTAGCGGGAAAGGAAGGGAGCTGTTTTTT.

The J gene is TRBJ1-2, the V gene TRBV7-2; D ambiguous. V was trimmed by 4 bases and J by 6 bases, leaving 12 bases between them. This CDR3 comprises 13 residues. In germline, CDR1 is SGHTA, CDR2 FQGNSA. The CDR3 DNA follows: TGTGCCAGCAGCTCCGAAAGATGGAATGGCTACACCTTC. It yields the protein CASSSERWNGYTF.

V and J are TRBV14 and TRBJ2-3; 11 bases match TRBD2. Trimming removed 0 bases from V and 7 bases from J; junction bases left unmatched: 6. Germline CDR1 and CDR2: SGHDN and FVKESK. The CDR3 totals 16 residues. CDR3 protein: CASSQDISGGANTQYF. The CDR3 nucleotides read TGTGCCAGCAGCCAAGATATTAGCGGGGGGGCAAATACGCAGTATTTT.

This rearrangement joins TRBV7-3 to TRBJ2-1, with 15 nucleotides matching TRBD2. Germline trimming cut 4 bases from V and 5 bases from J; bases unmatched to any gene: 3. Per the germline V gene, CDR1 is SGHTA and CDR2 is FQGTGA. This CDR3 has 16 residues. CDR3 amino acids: CASSSRTSGRDNEQFF. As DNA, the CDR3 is TGTGCCAGCAGCTCCCGGACTAGCGGGAGGGACAATGAGCAGTTCTTC.

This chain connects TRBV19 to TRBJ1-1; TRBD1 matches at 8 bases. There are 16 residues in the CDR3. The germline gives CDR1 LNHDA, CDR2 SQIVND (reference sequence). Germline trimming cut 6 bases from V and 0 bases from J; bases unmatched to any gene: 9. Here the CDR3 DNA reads TGTGCCAGTAGACTCCGGACAGGGAGAATGAACACTGAAGCTTTCTTT. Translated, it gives CASRLRTGRMNTEAFF.

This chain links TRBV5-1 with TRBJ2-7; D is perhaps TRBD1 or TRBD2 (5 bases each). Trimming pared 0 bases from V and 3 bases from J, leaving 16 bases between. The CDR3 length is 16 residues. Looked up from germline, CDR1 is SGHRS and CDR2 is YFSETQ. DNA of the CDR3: TGCGCCAGCAGCTTGGGGGGACGGACGATGGACTACGAGCAGTACTTC. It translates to CASSLGGRTMDYEQYF.

For the CDR3, the DNA is TGTGCCAGCAGCTTAGCGCAGGGGCCACCGGATGGCTACACCTTC. It is translated as CASSLAQGPPDGYTF. The J gene is TRBJ1-2, the V gene TRBV7-9, with D maybe TRBD1 (6 bases). From germline, CDR1 is SEHNR and CDR2 FQNEAQ (reference sequence). The CDR3 sequence is 15 residues long. Trimming took 0 bases from V and 6 from J, leaving 14 bases between them.

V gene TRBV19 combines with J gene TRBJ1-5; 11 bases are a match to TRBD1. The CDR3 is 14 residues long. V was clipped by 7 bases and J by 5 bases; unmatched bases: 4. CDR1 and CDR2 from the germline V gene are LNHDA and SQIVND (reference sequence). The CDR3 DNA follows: TGTGCCAGTACGGACAGGGGGCGTTATCAGCCCCAGCATTTT. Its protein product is CASTDRGRYQPQHF.

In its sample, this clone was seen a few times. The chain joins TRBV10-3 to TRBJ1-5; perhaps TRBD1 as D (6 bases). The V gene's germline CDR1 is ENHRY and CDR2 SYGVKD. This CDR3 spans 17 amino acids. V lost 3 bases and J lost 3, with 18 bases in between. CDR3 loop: CAISDPSRQGNNQPQHF. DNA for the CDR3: TGTGCCATCAGTGACCCGTCGAGGCAGGGGAACAATCAGCCCCAGCATTTT.